A selection of T cell receptor beta chains follows, all from one sample in a study of OX40 agonist ivuxolimab in advanced cancers. Some clones are missing from TCRdb's copy, which holds only in-frame ones; the method was immunoSEQ multiplex PCR. The sample holds under 100,000 clones; around nine tenths are singletons and the top ten take 2.6%. This sample comprised CD4+ or CD8+ T cells sorted from blood, obtained in a trial of the OX40 agonist ivuxolimab. All receptors derive from an adult with an advanced solid tumor such as melanoma, head and neck, liver or kidney cancer. Both conserved end residues are part of each CDR3. The D gene is left open where the match is weak. Clone sizes are given selectively: once, few, many, or a class where the clone is expanded.

v_gene: TRBV9; d_gene: TRBD2; j_gene: TRBJ2-3; abundance: .; CDR3nt: TGTGCCAGCAGCGTAGTTGAACTAGCGGATATCACAGATACGCAGTATTTT; CDR3aa: CASSVVELADITDTQYF
v_gene: TRBV7-2; d_gene: .; j_gene: TRBJ2-4; abundance: .; CDR3nt: TGTGCCAGCAGCTCCCCCCGGCAGGGCCTAGCCAAAAACATTCAGTACTTC; CDR3aa: CASSSPRQGLAKNIQYF
v_gene: TRBV20-1; d_gene: .; j_gene: TRBJ2-5; abundance: .; CDR3nt: TGCAGTCCCAGAACGGAGACCCAGTACTTC; CDR3aa: CSPRTETQYF
v_gene: TRBV7-2; d_gene: .; j_gene: TRBJ2-5; abundance: .; CDR3nt: TGTGCCAGCAGCCCCCCCGCGCAGACGGAGACCCAGTACTTC; CDR3aa: CASSPPAQTETQYF
v_gene: TRBV28; d_gene: .; j_gene: TRBJ2-3; abundance: .; CDR3nt: TGTGCCAGCAGTTCTGGCGGGCTAACAGATACGCAGTATTTT; CDR3aa: CASSSGGLTDTQYF
v_gene: TRBV6-5; d_gene: .; j_gene: TRBJ2-7; abundance: .; CDR3nt: TGTGCCCCAATGGGACCGCAACCTTCCTACGAGCAGTACTTC; CDR3aa: CAPMGPQPSYEQYF
v_gene: TRBV4-1; d_gene: TRBD2; j_gene: TRBJ2-2; abundance: .; CDR3nt: TGCGCCAGCAGCCACGGGGGGTTCATCGCTCAATTTAACAAGAACACCGGGGAGCTGTTTTTT; CDR3aa: CASSHGGFIAQFNKNTGELFF
v_gene: TRBV5-6; d_gene: TRBD2; j_gene: TRBJ2-3; abundance: .; CDR3nt: TGTGCCAGCAGCTTTGGACTAGCGGGAGGGCCGGAGGATACGCAGTATTTT; CDR3aa: CASSFGLAGGPEDTQYF
v_gene: TRBV5-1; d_gene: .; j_gene: TRBJ2-5; abundance: .; CDR3nt: TGCGCCAGCAGCTCGGGTCAAGGGGGAGAGACCCAGTACTTC; CDR3aa: CASSSGQGGETQYF
v_gene: TRBV6-1; d_gene: TRBD1; j_gene: TRBJ2-5; abundance: .; CDR3nt: TGTGCCAGCAGAGAGGACAGGGGCCGGGAGACCCAGTACTTC; CDR3aa: CASREDRGRETQYF
v_gene: TRBV6-5; d_gene: TRBD1; j_gene: TRBJ1-3; abundance: .; CDR3nt: TGTGCCGCACGGACAGGGGGTTCCTCGGGAAACACCATATATTTT; CDR3aa: CAARTGGSSGNTIYF
v_gene: TRBV4-1; d_gene: TRBD1; j_gene: TRBJ2-7; abundance: .; CDR3nt: TGCGCCAGCAGCCTCGGGACAGGGTACGAGCAGTACTTC; CDR3aa: CASSLGTGYEQYF
v_gene: TRBV18; d_gene: .; j_gene: TRBJ2-3; abundance: .; CDR3nt: TGTGCCAGCTCACCGAGAGGGCAGGGGAGTACAGATACGCAGTATTTT; CDR3aa: CASSPRGQGSTDTQYF
v_gene: TRBV27; d_gene: .; j_gene: TRBJ2-5; abundance: .; CDR3nt: TGTGCCAGCAGTTCATGGGACCGAGTCACCCAGTACTTC; CDR3aa: CASSSWDRVTQYF
v_gene: TRBV29-1; d_gene: TRBD1; j_gene: TRBJ2-3; abundance: .; CDR3nt: TGCAGCGGGGACAGCTCGAGCACAGATACGCAGTATTTT; CDR3aa: CSGDSSSTDTQYF
v_gene: TRBV19; d_gene: TRBD1; j_gene: TRBJ2-1; abundance: .; CDR3nt: TGTGCCAGTGAGCCAGGGGGCAATCACAATGAGCAGTTCTTC; CDR3aa: CASEPGGNHNEQFF
v_gene: TRBV28; d_gene: TRBD1; j_gene: TRBJ2-7; abundance: once; CDR3nt: TGTGCCAGCTGGGACAGCCCCCCTCTTGATTACGAGCAGTACTTC; CDR3aa: CASWDSPPLDYEQYF
v_gene: TRBV2; d_gene: .; j_gene: TRBJ1-1; abundance: .; CDR3nt: TGTGCCAGCAGTGGAAGTTTTCAGATACCTAACACTGAAGCTTTCTTT; CDR3aa: CASSGSFQIPNTEAFF
v_gene: TRBV7-7; d_gene: TRBD2; j_gene: TRBJ2-2; abundance: .; CDR3nt: TGTGCTAGCAGCGAGAGCGGGGTCGGGGAGCTGTTTTTT; CDR3aa: CASSESGVGELFF
v_gene: TRBV19; d_gene: TRBD1; j_gene: TRBJ1-1; abundance: .; CDR3nt: TGTGCCAGTGCCGCAGGACAGGGAGGGTATGAAGCTTTCTTT; CDR3aa: CASAAGQGGYEAFF
v_gene: TRBV2; d_gene: TRBD1; j_gene: TRBJ1-4; abundance: .; CDR3nt: TGTGCCAGCAGTGGGACAGGGCAGAAACTGTTTTTT; CDR3aa: CASSGTGQKLFF
v_gene: TRBV5-1; d_gene: .; j_gene: TRBJ2-5; abundance: .; CDR3nt: TGCGCCAGCAGCTTGGGGACCAGGAGCGACCAAGAGACCCAGTACTTC; CDR3aa: CASSLGTRSDQETQYF
v_gene: TRBV28; d_gene: .; j_gene: TRBJ2-7; abundance: .; CDR3nt: TGTGCCAGCAGGCACGGGGGAGGCTCCTACGAGCAGTACTTC; CDR3aa: CASRHGGGSYEQYF
v_gene: TRBV6-1; d_gene: TRBD1; j_gene: TRBJ1-5; abundance: .; CDR3nt: TGTGCCAGCAGTGAAGCCATTTACAGGGGGGATCAGCCCCAGCATTTT; CDR3aa: CASSEAIYRGDQPQHF
v_gene: TRBV29-1; d_gene: TRBD2; j_gene: TRBJ2-7; abundance: .; CDR3nt: TGCAGCGTGGGGGTGGGAAATAGCGGGAGTTACGAGCAGTACTTC; CDR3aa: CSVGVGNSGSYEQYF
v_gene: TRBV6-1; d_gene: .; j_gene: TRBJ1-6; abundance: .; CDR3nt: TGTGCCAGCAGTGAAGCGGGGGGCACCTATAATTCACCCCTCCACTTT; CDR3aa: CASSEAGGTYNSPLHF
v_gene: TRBV27; d_gene: .; j_gene: TRBJ2-6; abundance: once; CDR3nt: TGTGCCAGCAGTTTCGGACAGAGGACTGGGGCCAACGTCCTGACTTTC; CDR3aa: CASSFGQRTGANVLTF
v_gene: TRBV7-3; d_gene: TRBD2; j_gene: TRBJ2-3; abundance: .; CDR3nt: TGTGCCAGCAGCTTGCTAGCGGGATCAGGCACAGATACGCAGTATTTT; CDR3aa: CASSLLAGSGTDTQYF
v_gene: TRBV9; d_gene: .; j_gene: TRBJ1-2; abundance: .; CDR3nt: TGTGCCAGCAGCGTATACGATAACTATGGCTACACCTTC; CDR3aa: CASSVYDNYGYTF
v_gene: TRBV19; d_gene: .; j_gene: TRBJ1-5; abundance: .; CDR3nt: TGTGCCAGTAGTTCAGTCCCTCTAAATCAGCCCCAGCATTTT; CDR3aa: CASSSVPLNQPQHF
v_gene: TRBV6-5; d_gene: .; j_gene: TRBJ2-1; abundance: .; CDR3nt: TGTGCCAGCAGTTACCGGCAGGGTACCCGATACAATGAGCAGTTCTTC; CDR3aa: CASSYRQGTRYNEQFF
v_gene: TRBV29-1; d_gene: .; j_gene: TRBJ2-3; abundance: .; CDR3nt: TGCAGCGTTGAAGATGTGTCCGGGGTAGGGACAGATACGCAGTATTTT; CDR3aa: CSVEDVSGVGTDTQYF
v_gene: TRBV5-1; d_gene: .; j_gene: TRBJ2-5; abundance: .; CDR3nt: TGCGCCAGCAGCTTGGAGGACACGATAGGGGAGACCCAGTACTTC; CDR3aa: CASSLEDTIGETQYF